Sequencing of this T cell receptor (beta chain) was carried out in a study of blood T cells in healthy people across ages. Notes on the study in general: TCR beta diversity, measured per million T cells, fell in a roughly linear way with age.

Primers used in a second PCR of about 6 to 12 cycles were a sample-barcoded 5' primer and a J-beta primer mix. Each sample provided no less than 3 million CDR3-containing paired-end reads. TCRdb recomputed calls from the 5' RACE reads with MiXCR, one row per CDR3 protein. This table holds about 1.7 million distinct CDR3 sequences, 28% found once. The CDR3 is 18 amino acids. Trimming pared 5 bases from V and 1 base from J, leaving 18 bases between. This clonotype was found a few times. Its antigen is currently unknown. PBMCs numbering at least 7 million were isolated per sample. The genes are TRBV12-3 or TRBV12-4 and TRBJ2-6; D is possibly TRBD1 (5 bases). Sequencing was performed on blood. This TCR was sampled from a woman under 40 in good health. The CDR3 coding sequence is TGTGCCAGCAGTGCACATCAGGGTCTGTTGTCTGGGGCCAACGTCCTGACTTTC. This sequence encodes CASSAHQGLLSGANVLTF.